This passage covers 28 T cell receptor beta chains from one sample sequenced in a study of T cell responses to AZD1222 COVID-19 vaccine. Here immunoSEQ multiplex PCR was the method, and the copy in TCRdb shows in-frame clones only, minus some. This table holds 100,000 to 130,000 clones, roughly nine tenths found once. The material was peripheral blood, obtained on day 0 of MenACWY control vaccination. Source of these receptors: an adult in good health.

The CDR3 region has the DNA TGTGCCAGCAGTTTAAAGGGCACCCAGTACTTC. Its protein is CASSLKGTQYF. The rearrangement uses TRBV28 and TRBJ2-7; no reliable D call. V was shortened by 2 bases and J by 10 bases, with 9 bases between the two germline ends. The CDR3 covers 11 residues. In germline, CDR1 is MDHEN, CDR2 SYDVKM.

This chain's CDR3 is CASSFGTASGANVLTF. CDR3 in DNA: TGTGCCAGCAGCTTTGGGACCGCCTCTGGGGCCAACGTCCTGACTTTC. The rearrangement joins TRBV7-2 to TRBJ2-6, with D perhaps being TRBD1 or TRBD2 (5 bases each). Trimming took 3 bases from V and 0 from J, leaving 9 bases between them. Germline loops: CDR1 SGHTA, CDR2 FQGNSA. This CDR3 is 16 amino acids long. Supplemented by reference TRBV7-2 and TRBJ2-6, the full variable domain reads GAGVSQSPSNKVTEKGKDVELRCDPISGHTALYWYRQSLGQGLEFLIYFQGNSAPDKSGLPSDRFSAERTGGSVSTLTIQRTQQEDSAVYLCASSFGTASGANVLTFGAGSRLTVL.

The V and J genes are TRBV5-1 and TRBJ1-2; tentative D call: TRBD1 (6 bases). The CDR3 is 15 amino acids. The V gene's germline CDR1 is SGHRS and CDR2 YFSETQ. The V end was cut by 0 bases, the J end by 2 bases, with 11 bases between. The CDR3 DNA is TGCGCCAGCAGCTTGGCCCCAGGGGAGAACTATGGCTACACCTTC. This gives the protein CASSLAPGENYGYTF.

The rearrangement links TRBV11-2 to TRBJ1-1; no clear D. Germline CDR1 is SGHAT and CDR2 is FQNNGV. Trimming took off 1 base at V and 0 bases at J, with 6 bases between the two ends. CDR3 length: 14 residues. The CDR3 is CASSLGLVNTEAFF. CDR3 in DNA: TGTGCCAGCAGCTTAGGATTGGTGAACACTGAAGCTTTCTTT.

The chain couples TRBV4-2 to TRBJ2-7; 11 nucleotides line up with TRBD2. CDR1 is LGHNA, CDR2 YNFKEQ, per germline. V dropped 0 bases and J dropped 2; count of bases not matched to a gene: 6. The CDR3 is 17 residues long. CDR3 amino acids: CASSQESASGGPYEQYF. In DNA form, the CDR3 reads TGTGCCAGCAGCCAAGAGTCGGCTAGCGGGGGGCCCTACGAGCAGTACTTC.

J is TRBJ1-5 and V is TRBV30; a possible D gene is TRBD1 (6 bases). Germline V lookup: CDR1 GTSNPN, CDR2 SVGIG (reference sequence). The CDR3 extends over 13 amino acids. With 5 bases removed from V and 7 bases from J, the gap between germline ends came to 15 bases. The CDR3 region has the DNA TGTGCCTGGGGCCAGGGGTCATGGCAGCCCCAGCATTTT. Amino acid sequence: CAWGQGSWQPQHF. The full variable domain, with the rest looked up from reference TRBV30 and TRBJ1-5, is SQTIHQWPATLVQPVGSPLSLECTVEGTSNPNLYWYRQAAGRGLQLLFYSVGIGQISSEVPQNLSASRPQDRQFILSSKKLLLSDSGFYLCAWGQGSWQPQHFGDGTRLSIL.

This chain connects TRBV2 to TRBJ2-7; TRBD2 might be the D (6 bases). The CDR3 length is 11 residues. Looked up from germline, CDR1 is SNHLY and CDR2 is FYNNEI. V lost 10 bases, J lost 4 bases, and 11 bases lay in between. The CDR3 DNA reads TGTGCCACCATTGGGGGGTACGAGCAGTACTTC. Protein sequence: CATIGGYEQYF.

The V call is TRBV7-9, the J call TRBJ2-7; D unclear. This CDR3 has 15 amino acids. V gave up 5 bases and J gave up 3 bases, with 17 bases separating them. Germline assignment: CDR1 SEHNR and CDR2 FQNEAQ (reference sequence). The CDR3 DNA reads as TGTGCCAGCAGCGACAAGTGGTCCCTAAGCTACGAGCAGTACTTC. Its translation: CASSDKWSLSYEQYF.

This chain uses TRBV2 with TRBJ1-2, with TRBD1 as a possible D gene (5 bases). The CDR3 consists of 15 residues. Trimming took 3 bases from V and 0 from J, leaving 11 bases between them. The germline CDR1 and CDR2 sequences are SNHLY and FYNNEI. CDR3 sequence: CASSDLGRANYGYTF. Here the CDR3 DNA reads TGTGCCAGCAGTGACCTCGGCAGGGCTAACTATGGCTACACCTTC.

The chain links TRBV2 to TRBJ1-4; the match to TRBD1 covers 7 bases. V gave up 3 bases and J gave up 6 bases; unmatched junction bases: 7. Germline CDR1 and CDR2: SNHLY and FYNNEI. There are 15 residues in the CDR3. The CDR3 loop reads CASSDVVQGDEKLFF. CDR3 nucleotides: TGTGCCAGCAGTGATGTGGTGCAGGGGGATGAAAAACTGTTTTTT.

This clone appeared a single time. The chain recombines TRBV5-8 with TRBJ1-2, with D possibly being TRBD1 (5 bases). V lost 4 bases and J lost 2, with 12 bases in between. From germline, CDR1 is SGHTS and CDR2 YDEGEE. The CDR3 contains 14 residues. The CDR3 loop is CASSRGRANYGYTF. In nucleotides, the CDR3 is TGTGCCAGCAGCCGGGGGAGGGCGAACTATGGCTACACCTTC.

The chain couples TRBV19 to TRBJ1-5; 12 nucleotides match TRBD1. Germline V gene data show CDR1 as LNHDA and CDR2 as SQIVND (reference sequence). The CDR3 spans 17 residues. The ends lost 5 bases at V and 5 bases at J; junction bases unmatched: 10. The CDR3 protein is CASSPRDRGRSHQPQHF. The CDR3, as DNA: TGTGCCAGTAGTCCCCGGGACAGGGGGCGCTCCCATCAGCCCCAGCATTTT.

The chain has TRBV7-9 and TRBJ2-1; 8 nucleotides match TRBD2. The V gene end was trimmed by 5 bases and the J gene end by 12 bases; junction bases not matched to a gene: 15. CDR3 length: 15 amino acids. The germline V gene has CDR1 SEHNR and CDR2 FQNEAQ (reference sequence). CDR3 in DNA: TGTGCCAGCAGCCCGTTATCGGGACGGGGGACTAGGCAGTTCTTC. It translates to CASSPLSGRGTRQFF.

In nucleotides, the CDR3 is TGCAGCGTCGGGACAGGGAATAACTATGGCTACACCTTC. It encodes CSVGTGNNYGYTF. This rearrangement joins TRBV29-1 to TRBJ1-2; 9 nucleotides agree with TRBD1. The trim removed 6 bases at V and 1 base at J, leaving 3 bases unmatched. Germline CDR1 reads SQVTM; CDR2 reads ANQGSEA. The CDR3 runs 13 residues.

The chain links TRBV11-2 to TRBJ2-1; 8 nucleotides align to TRBD2. This CDR3 region has 16 residues. Trimming cost V 1 base and J 6 bases; bases outside gene matches: 8. Per the germline V gene, CDR1 is SGHAT and CDR2 is FQNNGV. CDR3 amino acids: CASSLVYRGTSNEQFF. CDR3 in DNA: TGTGCCAGCAGCTTAGTTTACCGGGGGACTAGCAATGAGCAGTTCTTC.

V usage is TRBV12-5 and J usage is TRBJ1-5, with TRBD1 matching 7 bases. Germline loops: CDR1 LGHNT, CDR2 FRNRAP. V dropped 7 bases and J dropped 7; count of bases not matched to a gene: 10. This CDR3 contains 14 residues. CDR3 DNA sequence: TGTGCTAGTGCCCCGACAGGGTTTACGCAGCCCCAGCATTTT. Amino acid sequence: CASAPTGFTQPQHF.

The chain joins TRBV29-1 to TRBJ2-5, with D possibly being TRBD2 (7 bases). The CDR3 has 13 residues. Germline V gene sequence: CDR1 SQVTM, CDR2 ANQGSEA. V gave up 3 bases and J gave up 5 bases, with 13 bases separating them. CDR3 sequence (DNA): TGCAGCGTTGATAGGGGGGGCTCGGAGACCCAGTACTTC. It specifies CSVDRGGSETQYF.

The V and J genes are TRBV11-2 and TRBJ2-7, with no clear D. Trimming removed 1 base at V and 7 bases at J, with 14 bases between. Germline V gene lookup returns CDR1 SGHAT and CDR2 FQNNGV. The CDR3 is 14 amino acids. CDR3 protein: CASSLGLGLGEQYF. CDR3 sequence (DNA): TGTGCCAGCAGCTTAGGGCTTGGGCTGGGGGAGCAGTACTTC.

This clone came up once. The chain combines TRBV6-5 with TRBJ2-7; 9 nucleotides match TRBD2. The CDR3 covers 15 residues. V trimming: 0 bases; J trimming: 4 bases; junction bases outside the gene matches: 4. The V gene's germline CDR1 is MNHEY and CDR2 SVGAGI. The CDR3 region has the DNA TGTGCCAGCAGTTACTCGCGGGGGGGGCAGTACGAGCAGTACTTC. It codes for CASSYSRGGQYEQYF.

This chain connects TRBV2 to TRBJ1-4, with D possibly matching TRBD1 (6 bases). V dropped 4 bases and J dropped 8 bases, with 8 bases sitting between them. The CDR3 runs 12 residues. CDR1 and CDR2 from the germline V gene are SNHLY and FYNNEI. In nucleotides, the CDR3 is TGTGCCAGCAGTGGGGGGACAGAAAAACTGTTTTTT. Amino acid sequence: CASSGGTEKLFF. Full variable domain (missing parts from reference TRBV2 and TRBJ1-4): EPEVTQTPSHQVTQMGQEVILRCVPISNHLYFYWYRQILGQKVEFLVSFYNNEISEKSEIFDDQFSVERPDGSNFTLKIRSTKLEDSAMYFCASSGGTEKLFFGSGTQLSVL.

The V gene is TRBV19, the J gene TRBJ2-3; D is unresolved. The V end was cut by 5 bases, the J end by 4 bases, with 10 bases between. Germline CDR1 reads LNHDA; CDR2 reads SQIVND (reference sequence). This CDR3 contains 13 residues. The CDR3 region has the DNA TGTGCCAGTAGTGCCCGACGGGCAGATACGCAGTATTTT. The encoded protein is CASSARRADTQYF.

The gene calls are TRBV7-9 and TRBJ1-2; no definite D call. The CDR3 is 13 residues long. V gave up 2 bases and J gave up 7 bases, with 11 bases separating them. The germline V gene has CDR1 SEHNR and CDR2 FQNEAQ (reference sequence). CDR3 in amino acids: CASSLSLVGGYTF. The CDR3 nucleotides read TGTGCCAGCAGCTTATCCCTAGTGGGTGGCTACACCTTC.

The J gene is TRBJ2-7, the V gene TRBV7-2; 9 bases line up with TRBD2. The V gene's germline CDR1 is SGHTA and CDR2 FQGNSA. The CDR3 is 15 amino acids. The trim removed 5 bases at V and 0 bases at J, leaving 5 bases unmatched. The CDR3 loop is CASSPVAGDSYEQYF. The CDR3 DNA sequence: TGTGCCAGCAGCCCCGTAGCGGGGGACTCCTACGAGCAGTACTTC.

The V and J genes are TRBV7-3 and TRBJ1-1, with unresolved D. With 2 bases removed from V and 5 bases from J, the gap between germline ends came to 9 bases. Germline loops: CDR1 SGHTA, CDR2 FQGTGA. This CDR3 is 13 amino acids long. CDR3 in DNA: TGTGCCAGCAGCTTACATGGAAATACTGAAGCTTTCTTT. As protein: CASSLHGNTEAFF.

The V call is TRBV9, the J call TRBJ1-3, with no clear D. In germline, CDR1 is SGDLS, CDR2 YYNGEE. The V end was cut by 1 base, the J end by 2 bases, with 7 bases between. This CDR3 contains 14 residues. The CDR3 region is CASSVLGPGNTIYF. Here the CDR3 DNA reads TGTGCCAGCAGCGTACTCGGCCCTGGAAACACCATATATTTT.

The chain combines TRBV6-4 with TRBJ1-6; D gene uncertain. This CDR3 has 13 amino acids. Germline-derived CDR1 and CDR2 are MRHNA and SNTAGT. V shed 1 base and J shed 12 bases, with 10 bases lying between them. DNA of the CDR3: TGTGCCAGCAGTGACTTAATTGGGAGACCCCTCCACTTT. It translates to CASSDLIGRPLHF.

This clone was detected only a few times. The chain recombines TRBV7-2 with TRBJ1-4, with D unresolved. The CDR3 spans 13 residues. The germline CDR1 and CDR2 sequences are SGHTA and FQGNSA. V was trimmed by 4 bases and J by 6 bases, leaving 9 bases between them. The DNA of the CDR3 is TGTGCCAGCAGCTCCGGCCGGCATGAAAAACTGTTTTTT. It codes for CASSSGRHEKLFF. Combining the CDR3 with reference TRBV7-2 and TRBJ1-4 gives the whole variable domain GAGVSQSPSNKVTEKGKDVELRCDPISGHTALYWYRQSLGQGLEFLIYFQGNSAPDKSGLPSDRFSAERTGGSVSTLTIQRTQQEDSAVYLCASSSGRHEKLFFGSGTQLSVL.

The chain employs TRBV29-1 and TRBJ1-1; 7 positions match TRBD1. The CDR3 loop spans 12 amino acids. Germline V CDR1 and CDR2: SQVTM, ANQGSEA. The trim removed 3 bases at V and 4 bases at J, leaving 2 bases unmatched. CDR3 DNA: TGCAGCGTTGAGCCAGGGGGCACTGAAGCTTTCTTT. Its translation is CSVEPGGTEAFF.